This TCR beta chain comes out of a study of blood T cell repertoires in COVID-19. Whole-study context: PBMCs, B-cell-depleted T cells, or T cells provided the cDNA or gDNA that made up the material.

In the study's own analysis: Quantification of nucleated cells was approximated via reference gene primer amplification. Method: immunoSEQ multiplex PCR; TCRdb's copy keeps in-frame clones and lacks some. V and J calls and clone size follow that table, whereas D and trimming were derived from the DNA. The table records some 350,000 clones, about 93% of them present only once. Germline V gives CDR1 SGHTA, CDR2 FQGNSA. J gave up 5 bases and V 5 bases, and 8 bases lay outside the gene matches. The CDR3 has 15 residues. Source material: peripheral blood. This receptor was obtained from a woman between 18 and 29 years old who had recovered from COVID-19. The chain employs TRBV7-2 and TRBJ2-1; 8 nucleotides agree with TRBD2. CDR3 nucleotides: TGTGCCAGCAGCGCCGGGACTAGGCCCAACAATGAGCAGTTCTTC. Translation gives CASSAGTRPNNEQFF.